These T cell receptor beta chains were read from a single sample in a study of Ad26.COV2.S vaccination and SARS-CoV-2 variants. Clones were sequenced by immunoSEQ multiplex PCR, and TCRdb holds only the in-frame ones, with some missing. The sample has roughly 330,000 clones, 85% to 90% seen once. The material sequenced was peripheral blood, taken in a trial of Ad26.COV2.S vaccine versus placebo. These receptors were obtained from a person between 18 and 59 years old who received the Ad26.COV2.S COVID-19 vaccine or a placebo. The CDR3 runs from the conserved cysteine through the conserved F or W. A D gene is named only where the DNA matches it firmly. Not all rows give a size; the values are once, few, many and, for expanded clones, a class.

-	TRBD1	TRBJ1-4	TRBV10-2	CASSESDRVIYEKLFF	TGCGCCAGCAGTGAGTCGGACAGGGTGATTTATGAAAAACTGTTTTTT
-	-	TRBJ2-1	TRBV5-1	CASSLGARGNEQFF	TGCGCCAGCAGCTTGGGGGCGAGGGGGAATGAGCAGTTCTTC
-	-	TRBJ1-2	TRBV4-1	CASSQEQEINYGYTF	TGCGCCAGCAGCCAAGAGCAGGAGATTAACTATGGCTACACCTTC
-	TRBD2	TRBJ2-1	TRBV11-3	CASSLTSGTDNEQFF	TGTGCCAGCAGCTTAACTAGCGGGACCGACAATGAGCAGTTCTTC
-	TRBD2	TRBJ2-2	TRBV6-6	CASTRERESAGELFF	TGTGCCAGCACCCGAGAGCGGGAGTCAGCCGGGGAGCTGTTTTTT
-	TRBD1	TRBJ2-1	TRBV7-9	CASSLAYGTVYNEQFF	TGTGCCAGCAGCTTAGCCTACGGGACAGTCTACAATGAGCAGTTCTTC
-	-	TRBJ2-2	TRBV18	CASSPLLLGLAENTGELFF	TGTGCCAGCTCACCACTTTTATTAGGGCTAGCCGAGAACACCGGGGAGCTGTTTTTT
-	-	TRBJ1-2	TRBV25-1	CASIGGPNNYGYTF	TGTGCCAGCATTGGAGGGCCGAATAACTATGGCTACACCTTC
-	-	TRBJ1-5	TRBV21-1	CASCFSGQAGDSNQPQHF	TGTGCCAGCTGCTTCTCGGGACAGGCGGGGGATAGCAATCAGCCCCAGCATTTT
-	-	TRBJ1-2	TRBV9	CASSAYLTGRSRGYTF	TGTGCCAGCAGCGCTTACCTCACAGGGAGGTCTCGTGGCTACACCTTC
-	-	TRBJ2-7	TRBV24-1	CATLGGEQYF	TGTGCCACCTTAGGAGGGGAGCAGTACTTC
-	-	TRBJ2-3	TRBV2	CASKEESTDTQYF	TGTGCCAGCAAGGAGGAGAGCACAGATACGCAGTATTTT
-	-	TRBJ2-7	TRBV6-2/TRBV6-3	CASSYPPLEQYF	TGTGCCAGCAGTTATCCCCCCCTCGAGCAGTACTTC
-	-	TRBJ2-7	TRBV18	CASSPRFGIYEQYF	TGTGCCAGCTCACCAAGGTTCGGGATATACGAGCAGTACTTC
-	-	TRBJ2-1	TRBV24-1	CATSLGGDNEQFF	TGTGCCACCAGCTTAGGAGGGGACAATGAGCAGTTCTTC
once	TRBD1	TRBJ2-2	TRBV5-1	CASSWTGDTGELFF	TGCGCCAGCAGCTGGACAGGGGACACCGGGGAGCTGTTTTTT
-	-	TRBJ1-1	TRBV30	CAWSTRQTVNTEAFF	TGTGCCTGGAGTACCCGACAGACAGTGAACACTGAAGCTTTCTTT
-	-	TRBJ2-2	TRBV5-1	CASSSIGALELFF	TGCGCCAGCAGCTCCATTGGGGCCTTGGAGCTGTTTTTT
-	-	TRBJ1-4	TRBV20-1	CSASPGATNEKLFF	TGCAGTGCTAGTCCGGGGGCAACTAATGAAAAACTGTTTTTT
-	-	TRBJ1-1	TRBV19	CASSGGPARDPGAEAFF	TGTGCCAGTAGTGGGGGTCCCGCCAGGGACCCGGGTGCTGAAGCTTTCTTT
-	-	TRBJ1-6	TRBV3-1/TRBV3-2	CASSQVGQILHF	TGTGCCAGCAGCCAGGTAGGACAGATCCTCCACTTT
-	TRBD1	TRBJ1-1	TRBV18	CASSPRDRTLGTEAFF	TGTGCCAGCTCACCACGGGACAGGACCCTGGGGACTGAAGCTTTCTTT
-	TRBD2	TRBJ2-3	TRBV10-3	CAISPPSGRAHTDTQYF	TGTGCCATCAGCCCCCCTAGCGGGAGGGCCCACACAGATACGCAGTATTTT
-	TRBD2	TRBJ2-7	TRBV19	CASSRSPGGLLLPYEQYF	TGTGCCAGTAGTAGGTCTCCGGGGGGACTGTTACTTCCCTACGAGCAGTACTTC
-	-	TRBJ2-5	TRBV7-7	CASSLEGRGHSGQTQYF	TGTGCCAGCAGCTTAGAAGGGCGGGGACACTCAGGGCAGACCCAGTACTTC
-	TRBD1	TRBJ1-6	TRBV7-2	CASSLDRGSPLHF	TGTGCCAGCAGCTTAGACAGGGGGTCACCCCTCCACTTT
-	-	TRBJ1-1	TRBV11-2	CASSLGFAVQNTEAFF	TGTGCCAGCAGCTTAGGGTTCGCGGTCCAGAACACTGAAGCTTTCTTT
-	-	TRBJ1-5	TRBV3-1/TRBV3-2	CASSQGPNKGDSNQPQHF	TGTGCCAGCAGCCAAGGACCGAATAAGGGCGATAGCAATCAGCCCCAGCATTTT
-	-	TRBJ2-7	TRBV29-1	CSARLEAYEQYF	TGCAGCGCACGGTTGGAGGCCTACGAGCAGTACTTC
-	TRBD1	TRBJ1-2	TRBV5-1	CASSISDRGRGGYTF	TGCGCCAGCAGCATCTCAGACAGGGGGCGAGGTGGCTACACCTTC
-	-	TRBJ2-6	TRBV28	CASSTRSFGANVLTF	TGTGCCAGCAGCACCAGGTCCTTTGGGGCCAACGTCCTGACTTTC
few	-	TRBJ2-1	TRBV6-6	CASSYSGTEQFF	TGTGCCAGCAGTTACTCCGGGACTGAGCAGTTCTTC
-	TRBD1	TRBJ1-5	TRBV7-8	CASSHVPGQGGIINQPQHF	TGTGCCAGCAGCCATGTCCCTGGACAGGGCGGAATTATCAATCAGCCCCAGCATTTT
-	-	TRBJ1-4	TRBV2	CANSWASNEKLFF	TGTGCCAATTCATGGGCGAGCAATGAAAAACTGTTTTTT
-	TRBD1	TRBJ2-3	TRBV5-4	CASSSNLGQDLTDTQYF	TGTGCCAGCAGCTCCAACCTAGGACAGGACCTCACAGATACGCAGTATTTT
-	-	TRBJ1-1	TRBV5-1	CASSFITAGPGMNTEAFF	TGCGCCAGCAGCTTTATTACGGCAGGGCCCGGAATGAACACTGAAGCTTTCTTT
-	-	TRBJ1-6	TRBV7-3	CASSLGNSPLHF	TGTGCCAGCAGCCTCGGAAATTCACCCCTCCACTTT
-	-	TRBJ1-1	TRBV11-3	CASTQTNTEAFF	TGTGCCAGCACCCAAACGAACACTGAAGCTTTCTTT
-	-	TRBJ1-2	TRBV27	CASEDSTLTNYGYTF	TGTGCCAGCGAGGACAGTACCCTTACTAACTATGGCTACACCTTC
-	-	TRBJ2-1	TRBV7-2	CASSSGRSYNEQFF	TGTGCCAGCAGCTCAGGAAGGTCCTACAATGAGCAGTTCTTC
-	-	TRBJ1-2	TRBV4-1	CASREIGGDGYTF	TGCGCCAGCAGGGAGATTGGGGGGGATGGCTACACCTTC